These 6 T cell receptor beta chains were sequenced from one sample in a study of blood T cell repertoires in COVID-19. Some clones are missing from TCRdb's copy, which holds only in-frame ones; the method was immunoSEQ multiplex PCR. The sample lists about 170,000 clones, 80% to 90% seen once, with 15% to 20% in the top ten. The sample consisted of peripheral blood. The source of these receptors is a woman aged 70 to 79 who had recovered from COVID-19.

The CDR3 DNA follows: TGTGCCAGCGGGCTTAGGGACCAGGCTCAGGGGGAAAAACTGTTTTTT. As protein: CASGLRDQAQGEKLFF. The chain has TRBV21-1 and TRBJ1-4; no DNA check was done on the table's D call, TRBD1. TRBV21-1 is a documented pseudogene. There are 16 residues in the CDR3.

The chain combines TRBV3-1 (or the pseudogene TRBV3-2) with TRBJ2-2; no definite D call. V was pared by 3 bases and J by 4 bases, with 9 bases between. The CDR3 extends over 14 amino acids. Germline CDR1 reads LGHDT; CDR2 reads YNNKEL (reference sequence). The CDR3 spells CASSQTPGTGELFF. The DNA for the CDR3 is TGTGCCAGCAGCCAGACGCCGGGCACCGGGGAGCTGTTTTTT.

The chain joins TRBV3-1 (or the pseudogene TRBV3-2) to TRBJ2-3; no clear D gene. The V and J ends lost 0 bases and 5 bases respectively, with 9 bases between them. Per germline, CDR1 LGHDT and CDR2 YNNKEL (reference sequence). This CDR3 has 14 residues. CDR3 sequence: CASSQDWLVDTQYF. The DNA for the CDR3 is TGTGCCAGCAGCCAAGATTGGCTGGTAGATACGCAGTATTTT.

This rearrangement joins TRBV29-1 to TRBJ2-1; 13 bases are shared with TRBD2. Germline CDR1 is SQVTM and CDR2 is ANQGSEA. The V gene end was trimmed by 6 bases and the J gene end by 7 bases; junction bases not matched to a gene: 3. The CDR3 is 13 residues long. DNA of the CDR3: TGCAGCGTAGGGGGACTAGCGGGGAATGAGCAGTTCTTC. Its protein is CSVGGLAGNEQFF.

V usage is TRBV7-6 and J usage is TRBJ2-1, with D unclear. Germline lookup yields CDR1 SGHVS and CDR2 FNYEAQ. This CDR3 is 15 amino acids long. Trimming left V 1 base short and J 4 bases short, with 11 bases between. CDR3 in amino acids: CASSLGAAPYNEQFF. The CDR3, as DNA: TGTGCCAGCAGCTTAGGGGCAGCCCCTTACAATGAGCAGTTCTTC.

The chain couples TRBV5-5 to TRBJ2-2, with TRBD2 matching 7 bases. Germline CDR1 SGHKS, CDR2 YYEKEE (reference sequence). Unmatched junction bases numbered 7, after V lost 4 bases and J lost 4 bases. The CDR3 totals 15 residues. This CDR3 is CASSGGGLFTGELFF. The DNA for the CDR3 is TGTGCCAGCAGCGGCGGGGGTTTGTTCACCGGGGAGCTGTTTTTT.